These 14 T cell receptor beta chains were sequenced from one sample in a study of early T cells in non-severe SARS-CoV-2 infection. TCRdb re-called the 5' RACE reads through MiXCR, storing one row per CDR3 protein. Here the sample spans around 61,000 distinct CDR3 sequences, over 9.5% being singletons. Sequencing was performed on whole blood. The receptors shown here come from an adult who was a healthcare worker with PCR-confirmed SARS-CoV-2 infection or an uninfected control (not recorded which).

To note about this clonotype: A much bigger clone sits one base away, suggesting this may be a read error. This sequence joins TRBV5-1 and TRBJ2-5; D is uncertain. The CDR3 has 14 amino acids. CDR1 is SGHRS and CDR2 is YFSETQ in the germline V gene. Trimming cost V 1 base and J 2 bases, with 9 bases left between them. For the CDR3, the DNA is TGCGCCAGCAGCTTGCAAAACAGACAAGAGACCCAGTACTTC. Protein sequence: CASSLQNRQETQYF.

This clonotype was observed at least ten times. DNA for the CDR3: TGTGCCAGCAGCTTCTCTGAGGATACGCAGTATTTT. Protein sequence: CASSFSEDTQYF. This rearrangement joins TRBV11-1 to TRBJ2-3; D ambiguous. Germline CDR1 and CDR2: SGHAT and FQDESV (reference sequence). The CDR3 is 12 amino acids. V was cut by 3 bases and J by 6 bases, with 7 bases left in between.

This clonotype has only a few counts. The chain has TRBV7-9 and TRBJ2-3, with 7 bases fitting TRBD2. The germline V gene encodes CDR1 SEHNR and CDR2 FQNEAQ (reference sequence). Trimming removed 1 base from V and 6 bases from J; junction bases left unmatched: 13. The CDR3 contains 17 residues. In DNA, the CDR3 is TGTGCCAGCAGCTTAGGTCTGGCTAGCGGACGGCCCGATACGCAGTATTTT. Amino acids: CASSLGLASGRPDTQYF.

The chain combines TRBV9 with TRBJ1-1, with 7 bases aligning to TRBD1. This CDR3 region has 15 residues. The V gene end was trimmed by 4 bases and the J gene end by 5 bases; junction bases not matched to a gene: 11. CDR1 is SGDLS and CDR2 is YYNGEE in the germline V gene. In DNA form, the CDR3 reads TGTGCCAGCAGCCAGAGACAGGGAATGTCGACTGAAGCTTTCTTT. It translates to CASSQRQGMSTEAFF.

The sample holds a few counts of this clonotype. J is TRBJ2-1 and V is TRBV20-1; 9 bases fit TRBD2. CDR3 length: 14 amino acids. V shed 6 bases, J shed 5 bases, and the junction held 8 bases outside the gene matches. Germline loops: CDR1 DFQATT, CDR2 SNEGSKA (reference sequence). CDR3 sequence: CSAEVSGRNNEQFF. Written as DNA, the CDR3 is TGCAGTGCGGAAGTCAGCGGGAGGAACAATGAGCAGTTCTTC.

This clonotype was counted only a few times. This chain uses TRBV6-5 with TRBJ2-2; 8 bases map to TRBD2. The germline CDR1 and CDR2 sequences are MNHEY and SVGAGI. Trimming took 6 bases from V and 4 from J; bases not matched to a gene: 7. CDR3 length equals 15 residues. This chain's CDR3 is CASSTGLGGTGELFF. CDR3 bases: TGTGCCAGCAGCACGGGACTAGGGGGCACCGGGGAGCTGTTTTTT.

This clonotype was counted many times. The chain couples TRBV12-3 or TRBV12-4 to TRBJ2-2; maybe TRBD2 (5 bases). V was trimmed by 4 bases and J by 1 base, leaving 13 bases between them. The CDR3 loop spans 16 amino acids. The CDR3 nucleotides read TGTGCCAGCAGTTCCCCGGACGGGAAGAACACCGGGGAGCTGTTTTTT. Protein sequence: CASSSPDGKNTGELFF.

This clonotype occurred many times. J is TRBJ2-3 and V is TRBV5-1; 11 nucleotides line up with TRBD2. Germline V gene sequence: CDR1 SGHRS, CDR2 YFSETQ. V shed 4 bases, J shed 4 bases, and the junction held 5 bases outside the gene matches. The CDR3 covers 15 residues. For the CDR3, the DNA is TGCGCCAGCAGCACCGGGACTAGCGGTGCAGATACGCAGTATTTT. This translates into CASSTGTSGADTQYF. The full variable domain, completed using reference TRBV5-1 and TRBJ2-3, is KAGVTQTPRYLIKTRGQQVTLSCSPISGHRSVSWYQQTPGQGLQFLFEYFSETQRNKGNFPGRFSGRQFSNSRSEMNVSTLELGDSALYLCASSTGTSGADTQYFGPGTRLTVL.

This clonotype was counted only a few times. The rearrangement links TRBV7-3 to TRBJ2-2, with TRBD2 identical over 8 bases. J was trimmed by 5 bases and V by 5 bases; bases with no gene match: 4. CDR3 length equals 14 residues. Germline V CDR1 and CDR2: SGHTA, FQGTGA. The CDR3 reads CASSPERGTGELFF. CDR3 nucleotide sequence: TGTGCCAGCAGCCCGGAGCGGGGGACCGGGGAGCTGTTTTTT.

This clonotype was detected a few times. V usage is TRBV27 and J usage is TRBJ2-6; D gene uncertain. Trimming stripped 4 bases from V and 1 base from J, with 8 bases between. Germline CDR1 and CDR2: MNHEY and SMNVEV (reference sequence). This CDR3 comprises 15 residues. CDR3 in amino acids: CASSSLGSGANVLTF. In DNA form, the CDR3 reads TGTGCCAGCAGTTCTCTAGGGTCTGGGGCCAACGTCCTGACTTTC.

This clonotype was observed a few times. The chain employs TRBV10-3 and TRBJ2-1, with 7 bases lining up with TRBD2. From germline, CDR1 is ENHRY and CDR2 SYGVKD. V was clipped by 3 bases and J by 2 bases; unmatched bases: 4. The CDR3 covers 15 residues. The CDR3 DNA reads as TGTGCCATCAGTGACGATGCGGGGGCCTACAATGAGCAGTTCTTC. Amino acids: CAISDDAGAYNEQFF.

Only a few counts were recorded for this clonotype. V and J are TRBV5-1 and TRBJ2-3, with 7 bases lining up with TRBD1. The germline gives CDR1 SGHRS, CDR2 YFSETQ. The CDR3 is 15 residues long. The J segment lost 3 bases and the V segment lost 0 bases, leaving 4 bases of the junction unmatched. In nucleotides, the CDR3 is TGCGCCAGCAGCTTGGGACAGGGTGGAACAGATACGCAGTATTTT. Translated, it gives CASSLGQGGTDTQYF.

This sequence joins TRBV18 and TRBJ1-4; D may be TRBD1 (5 bases). The CDR3 runs to 15 residues. The V gene's germline CDR1 is KGHSH and CDR2 LQKENI. The V and J ends lost 3 bases and 4 bases respectively, with 12 bases between them. CDR3: CASSPGTAHNEKLFF. The CDR3 DNA sequence: TGTGCCAGCTCACCGGGGACGGCCCATAATGAAAAACTGTTTTTT.

This chain joins TRBV11-1 and TRBJ2-1, with TRBD1 identical over 9 bases. The germline CDR1 and CDR2 sequences are SGHAT and FQDESV (reference sequence). Losses at the gene ends were 4 bases for V and 3 bases for J; bases not matched to a gene: 4. This CDR3 has 15 residues. The DNA of the CDR3 is TGTGCCAGCAGCTCTACAGGGGGCAACTACAATGAGCAGTTCTTC. Its translation is CASSSTGGNYNEQFF.